Each of the 8 T cell receptor beta chains below was sequenced from the same sample in a study of identical twins' blood T cells. TCRdb ran MiXCR on the 5' RACE reads and lists one entry per CDR3 protein. The table shows hundreds of thousands of distinct CDR3 sequences, with under 30% occurring only once. Sequences were obtained from PBMCs. Source of these receptors: a woman aged 18 to 55 in good health.

There are a few counts of this clonotype. This CDR3 reads CASSPRKDNEQFF. The DNA of the CDR3 is TGTGCCAGCTCACCACGCAAGGACAATGAGCAGTTCTTC. The rearrangement links TRBV18 to TRBJ2-1; D uncertain. Germline CDR1 reads KGHSH; CDR2 reads LQKENI. Trimming removed 1 base at V and 5 bases at J, with 6 bases between. The CDR3 spans 13 residues.

The V and J genes are TRBV10-3 and TRBJ1-2; D not resolved. Germline V gene data show CDR1 as ENHRY and CDR2 as SYGVKD. Trimming pared 2 bases from V and 0 bases from J, leaving 7 bases between. CDR3 size: 14 residues. The CDR3 DNA reads as TGTGCCATCAGTGAGGGGATAGCTAACTATGGCTACACCTTC. Protein: CAISEGIANYGYTF.

The rearrangement uses TRBV20-1 and TRBJ1-2; D remains unclear. The length of the CDR3 is 11 residues. V dropped 4 bases and J dropped 8 bases, with 11 bases sitting between them. Germline lookup yields CDR1 DFQATT and CDR2 SNEGSKA (reference sequence). The CDR3 region has the DNA TGCAGTGCTACACTCGGGAGCGGCTACACCTTC. Translation: CSATLGSGYTF.

This clonotype appeared a few times. This chain connects TRBV20-1 to TRBJ2-5; no reliable D call. Trimming removed 6 bases at V and 2 bases at J, with 13 bases between. This CDR3 has 13 amino acids. Germline CDR1 reads DFQATT; CDR2 reads SNEGSKA (reference sequence). The CDR3 bases are TGCAGTGCCCCGATATCTCAACAAGAGACCCAGTACTTC. This gives the protein CSAPISQQETQYF.

The chain couples TRBV15 to TRBJ2-1; possible D gene TRBD1, 5 bases. The V gene's germline CDR1 is LNHNV and CDR2 YYDKDF (reference sequence). This CDR3 comprises 14 residues. V shed 2 bases and J shed 9 bases, with 14 bases lying between them. In nucleotides, the CDR3 is TGTGCCACCAGCAGAAGGGGTGTTGGTCGTGAGCAGTTCTTC. It translates to CATSRRGVGREQFF.

In its sample, this clonotype was seen many times. V and J are TRBV6-5 and TRBJ1-1, with D possibly being TRBD1 (6 bases). There are 15 residues in the CDR3. V dropped 0 bases and J dropped 8 bases, with 16 bases sitting between them. Germline V CDR1 and CDR2: MNHEY, SVGAGI. In nucleotides, the CDR3 is TGTGCCAGCAGTTACTCGAAAATTCGGGGGCCAGAAGCTTTCTTT. Translating gives CASSYSKIRGPEAFF.

V usage is TRBV9 and J usage is TRBJ1-3; weak D call: TRBD1 (5 bases). Germline assignment: CDR1 SGDLS and CDR2 YYNGEE. The length of the CDR3 is 15 residues. V was cut by 3 bases and J by 0 bases, with 10 bases left in between. The CDR3 DNA sequence: TGTGCCAGCAGCGAGGGACTTACCTCTGGAAACACCATATATTTT. Its translation: CASSEGLTSGNTIYF. Full variable domain (outside the CDR3, taken from reference TRBV9 and TRBJ1-3): DSGVTQTPKHLITATGQRVTLRCSPRSGDLSVYWYQQSLDQGLQFLIQYYNGEERAKGNILERFSAQQFPDLHSELNLSSLELGDSALYFCASSEGLTSGNTIYFGEGSWLTVV.

This rearrangement joins TRBV20-1 to TRBJ2-7; D assignment may be TRBD1 or TRBD2 (6 bases each). The CDR3 runs 14 residues. Trimming removed 0 bases at V and 7 bases at J, with 16 bases between. CDR1 and CDR2 from the germline V gene are DFQATT and SNEGSKA (reference sequence). Here the CDR3 reads CSARERDTHFEQYF. The CDR3 bases are TGCAGTGCTAGAGAGCGGGACACCCATTTTGAGCAGTACTTC.